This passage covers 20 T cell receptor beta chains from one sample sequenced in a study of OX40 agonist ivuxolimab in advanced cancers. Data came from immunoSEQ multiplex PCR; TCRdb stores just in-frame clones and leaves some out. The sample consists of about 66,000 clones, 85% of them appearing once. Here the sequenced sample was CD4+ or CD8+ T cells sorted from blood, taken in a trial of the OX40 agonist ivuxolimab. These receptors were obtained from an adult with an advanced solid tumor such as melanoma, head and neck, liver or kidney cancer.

CDR3 loop: CASSLARDSPYEQYF. The CDR3 DNA sequence: TGCGCCAGCAGCTTGGCTCGGGACAGCCCCTACGAGCAGTACTTC. The V gene is TRBV5-1, the J gene TRBJ2-7; 7 bases are shared with TRBD1. The V gene end was trimmed by 0 bases and the J gene end by 2 bases; junction bases not matched to a gene: 5. This CDR3 is built from 15 residues. Per germline, CDR1 SGHRS and CDR2 YFSETQ.

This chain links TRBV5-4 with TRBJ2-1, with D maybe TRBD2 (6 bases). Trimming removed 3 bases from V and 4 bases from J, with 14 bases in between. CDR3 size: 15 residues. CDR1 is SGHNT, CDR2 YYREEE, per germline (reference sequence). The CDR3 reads CASSSAGTSYNEQFF. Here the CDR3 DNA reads TGTGCCAGCAGCTCGGCGGGGACCTCTTACAATGAGCAGTTCTTC.

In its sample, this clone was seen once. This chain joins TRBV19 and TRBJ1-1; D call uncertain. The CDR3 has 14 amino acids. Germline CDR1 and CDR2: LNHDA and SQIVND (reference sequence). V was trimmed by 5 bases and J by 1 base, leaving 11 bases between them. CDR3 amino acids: CASSPPVSNTEAFF. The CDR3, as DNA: TGTGCCAGTAGTCCACCCGTTTCGAACACTGAAGCTTTCTTT.

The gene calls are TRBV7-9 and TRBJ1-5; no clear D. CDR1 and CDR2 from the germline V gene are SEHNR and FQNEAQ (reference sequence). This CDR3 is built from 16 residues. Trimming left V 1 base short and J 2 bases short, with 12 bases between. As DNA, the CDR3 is TGTGCCAGCAGCTTAGGGGAGGGCTCGGGCAATCAGCCCCAGCATTTT. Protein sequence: CASSLGEGSGNQPQHF.

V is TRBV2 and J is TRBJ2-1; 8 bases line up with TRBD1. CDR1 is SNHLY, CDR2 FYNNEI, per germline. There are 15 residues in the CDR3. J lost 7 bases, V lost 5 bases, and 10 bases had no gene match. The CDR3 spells CASSSQGGGVNEQFF. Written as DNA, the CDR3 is TGTGCCAGCAGTTCACAGGGGGGCGGGGTAAATGAGCAGTTCTTC.

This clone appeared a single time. The CDR3 protein is CAWRTQSGSDYNEQFF. CDR3 sequence (DNA): TGTGCCTGGAGGACTCAGAGCGGGAGTGACTACAATGAGCAGTTCTTC. The chain is built from TRBV30 and TRBJ2-1; 8 bases align to TRBD2. The CDR3 spans 16 residues. Germline lookup yields CDR1 GTSNPN and CDR2 SVGIG (reference sequence). J was trimmed by 3 bases and V by 3 bases; bases with no gene match: 10.

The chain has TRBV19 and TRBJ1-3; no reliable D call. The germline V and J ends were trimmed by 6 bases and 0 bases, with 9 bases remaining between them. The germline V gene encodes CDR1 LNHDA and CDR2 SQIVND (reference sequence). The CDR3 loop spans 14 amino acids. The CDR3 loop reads CASRERSSGNTIYF. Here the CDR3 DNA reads TGTGCCAGTAGGGAGCGCAGCTCTGGAAACACCATATATTTT.

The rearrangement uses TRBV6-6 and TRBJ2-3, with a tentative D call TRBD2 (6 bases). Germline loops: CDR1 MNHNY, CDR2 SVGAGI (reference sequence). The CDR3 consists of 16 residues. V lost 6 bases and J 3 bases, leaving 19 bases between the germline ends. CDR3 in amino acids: CASSRTRARGTDTQYF. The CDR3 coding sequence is TGTGCCAGCAGCCGAACCCGGGCCCGGGGGACAGATACGCAGTATTTT.

As DNA, the CDR3 is TGTGCCAGCAGTTGGGGAGAGAACTACGAGCAGTACTTC. As protein: CASSWGENYEQYF. The chain combines TRBV28 with TRBJ2-7, with D perhaps matching TRBD2 (5 bases). V shed 4 bases and J shed 3 bases, with 10 bases lying between them. CDR1 is MDHEN, CDR2 SYDVKM, per germline. CDR3 length equals 13 residues.

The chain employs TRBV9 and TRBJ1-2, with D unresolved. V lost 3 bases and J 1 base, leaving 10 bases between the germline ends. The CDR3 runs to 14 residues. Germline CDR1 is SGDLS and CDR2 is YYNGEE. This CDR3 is CASSAPMDNYGYTF. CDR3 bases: TGTGCCAGCAGCGCGCCAATGGATAACTATGGCTACACCTTC.

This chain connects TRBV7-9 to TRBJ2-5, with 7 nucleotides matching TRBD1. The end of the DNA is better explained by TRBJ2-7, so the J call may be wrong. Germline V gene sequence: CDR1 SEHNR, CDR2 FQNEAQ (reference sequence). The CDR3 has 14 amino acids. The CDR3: CASSPRQGTYEQYF. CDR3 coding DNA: TGTGCCAGCAGCCCCAGACAGGGAACCTACGAGCAGTACTTC.

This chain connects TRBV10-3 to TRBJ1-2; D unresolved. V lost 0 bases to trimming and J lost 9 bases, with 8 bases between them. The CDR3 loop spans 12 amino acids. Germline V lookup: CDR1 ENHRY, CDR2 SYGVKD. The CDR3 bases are TGTGCCATCAGTGAGTCAACGATTAGCTACACCTTC. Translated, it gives CAISESTISYTF.

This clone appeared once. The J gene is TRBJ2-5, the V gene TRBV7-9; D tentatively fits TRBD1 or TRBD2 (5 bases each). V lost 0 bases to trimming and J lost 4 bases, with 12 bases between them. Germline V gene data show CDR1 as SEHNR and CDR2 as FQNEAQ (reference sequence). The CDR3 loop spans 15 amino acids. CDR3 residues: CASSLAAAGRETQYF. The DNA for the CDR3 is TGTGCCAGCAGCTTAGCGGCGGCAGGGAGAGAGACCCAGTACTTC.

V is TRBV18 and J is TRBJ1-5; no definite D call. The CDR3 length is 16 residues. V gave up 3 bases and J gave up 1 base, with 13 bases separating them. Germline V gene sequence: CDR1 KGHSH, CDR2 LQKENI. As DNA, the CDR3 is TGTGCCAGCTCACCTCGCCTAGACATGAGCAATCAGCCCCAGCATTTT. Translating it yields CASSPRLDMSNQPQHF. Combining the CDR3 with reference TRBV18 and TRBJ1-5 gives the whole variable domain NAGVMQNPRHLVRRRGQEARLRCSPMKGHSHVYWYRQLPEEGLKFMVYLQKENIIDESGMPKERFSAEFPKEGPSILRIQQVVRGDSAAYFCASSPRLDMSNQPQHFGDGTRLSIL.

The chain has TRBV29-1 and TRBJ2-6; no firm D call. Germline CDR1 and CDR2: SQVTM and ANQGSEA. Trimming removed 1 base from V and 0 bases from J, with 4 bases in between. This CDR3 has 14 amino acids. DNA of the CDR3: TGCAGCGTTGAAGGGGTCTCTGGGGCCAACGTCCTGACTTTC. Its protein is CSVEGVSGANVLTF.

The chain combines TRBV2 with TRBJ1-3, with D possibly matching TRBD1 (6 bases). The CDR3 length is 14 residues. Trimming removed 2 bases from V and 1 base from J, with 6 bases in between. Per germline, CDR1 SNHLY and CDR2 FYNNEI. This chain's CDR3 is CASSETGSGNTIYF. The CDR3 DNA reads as TGTGCCAGCAGTGAAACAGGGTCTGGAAACACCATATATTTT.

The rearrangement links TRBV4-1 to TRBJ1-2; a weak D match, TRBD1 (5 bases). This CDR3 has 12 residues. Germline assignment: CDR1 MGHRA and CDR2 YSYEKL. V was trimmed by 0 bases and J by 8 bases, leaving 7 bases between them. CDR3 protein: CASSQEQGGYTF. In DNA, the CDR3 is TGCGCCAGCAGCCAAGAGCAGGGCGGCTACACCTTC.

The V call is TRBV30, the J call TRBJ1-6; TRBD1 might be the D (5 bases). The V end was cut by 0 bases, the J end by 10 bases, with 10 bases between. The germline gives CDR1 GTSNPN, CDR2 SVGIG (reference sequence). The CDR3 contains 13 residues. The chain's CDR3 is CAWSVRGGSPLHF. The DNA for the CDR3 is TGTGCCTGGAGTGTGAGGGGAGGGTCACCCCTCCACTTT.

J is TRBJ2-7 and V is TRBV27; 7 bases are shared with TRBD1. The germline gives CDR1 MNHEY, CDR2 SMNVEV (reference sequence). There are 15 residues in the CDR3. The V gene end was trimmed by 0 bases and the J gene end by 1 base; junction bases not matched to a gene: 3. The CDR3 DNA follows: TGTGCCAGCAGTTTATCAGGGACAGTATCCTACGAGCAGTACTTC. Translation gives CASSLSGTVSYEQYF.

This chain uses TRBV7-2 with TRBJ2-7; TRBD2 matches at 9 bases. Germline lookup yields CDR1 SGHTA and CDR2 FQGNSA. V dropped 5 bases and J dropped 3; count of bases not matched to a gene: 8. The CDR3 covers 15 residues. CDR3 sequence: CASSPRAGGGYEQYF. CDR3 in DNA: TGTGCCAGCAGCCCTAGAGCGGGGGGCGGCTACGAGCAGTACTTC.